This T cell receptor beta chain is from a study of identical twins. The table lists this clonotype with a few counts. With 4 bases removed from V and 0 bases from J, the gap between germline ends came to 12 bases. Germline CDR1 DFQATT, CDR2 SNEGSKA (reference sequence). The length of the CDR3 is 14 residues. Each CDR3 protein is one row after TCRdb ran MiXCR on the 5' RACE reads. In the table there are under 900,000 distinct CDR3 sequences, 9% to 15% of which are singletons. A further study also used this sample, focusing on yellow fever vaccine responses in identical twins. That report notes: Twins reportedly showed a vaccine T cell response that seemed partly convergent and partly personalized.

The chain recombines TRBV20-1 with TRBJ1-2; perhaps TRBD1 as D (6 bases). This TCR was sampled from a young woman in good health. Sequenced: PBMCs. The CDR3 loop reads CSATEGGTNYGYTF. The CDR3 nucleotides are TGCAGTGCTACCGAGGGGGGAACTAACTATGGCTACACCTTC.